The rows below give T cell receptor beta chains drawn from one sample of a study of graft-versus-host responses after intestinal transplantation. These receptors' targets are unknown. Sequencing used immunoSEQ multiplex PCR; TCRdb keeps in-frame clones, though not all of them. Of more than 65,000 clones listed, nearly 85% were seen once; the top ten hold nearly 0.4%. The sample in question was unstimulated CD4+ T cells sorted from spleen or lymph node cells, obtained before transplant. The receptors come from a human donor who was the organ donor for an intestinal transplant. Both conserved end residues are part of each CDR3. D genes are given only for firm matches. The size field is filled for only some rows; it gives once, few, many or a size class.

TRBJ2-1	TRBV10-3	NA	NA	CAISATGNEQFF	TGTGCCATCAGCGCTACAGGCAATGAGCAGTTCTTC
TRBJ1-4	TRBV21-1	NA	few	CASSKPLGQGFQGDNEKLFF	TGTGCCAGCAGCAAACCCCTTGGACAGGGTTTTCAAGGCGATAATGAAAAACTGTTTTTT
TRBJ1-2	TRBV7-2	NA	NA	CASSLNTNYGYTF	TGTGCCAGCAGCTTAAACACAAACTATGGCTACACCTTC
TRBJ1-1	TRBV7-2	NA	NA	CASSLGPGEAFF	TGTGCCAGCAGCTTAGGCCCGGGTGAAGCTTTCTTT
TRBJ1-3	TRBV7-2	NA	NA	CASSPSVAGRNTIYF	TGTGCCAGCAGCCCCAGTGTGGCAGGGAGAAACACCATATATTTT
TRBJ2-3	TRBV5-1	TRBD2	NA	CASSADSGGAPHTDTQYF	TGCGCCAGCAGCGCCGATAGCGGGGGGGCCCCCCACACAGATACGCAGTATTTT
TRBJ2-1	TRBV19	NA	NA	CASSKFGGEGYKGLYNEQFF	TGTGCCAGTAGCAAGTTCGGGGGAGAGGGCTACAAAGGGCTTTACAATGAGCAGTTCTTC
TRBJ1-2	TRBV19	NA	NA	CASSMGRHYGYTF	TGTGCCAGTAGTATGGGCAGGCATTATGGCTACACCTTC
TRBJ1-3	TRBV6-6	NA	NA	CASSYSDSSGNTIYF	TGTGCCAGCAGTTACTCGGACAGCTCTGGAAACACCATATATTTT
TRBJ2-3	TRBV19	TRBD2	NA	CASSRLEAGGLSTDTQYF	TGTGCCAGTAGTAGACTAGAAGCGGGGGGGCTATCCACAGATACGCAGTATTTT
TRBJ1-1	TRBV9	NA	NA	CASSVARNTEAFF	TGTGCCAGCAGCGTAGCCAGGAACACTGAAGCTTTCTTT
TRBJ2-3	TRBV7-2	TRBD2	NA	CALRLAGGPDTQYF	TGTGCCCTGAGACTAGCGGGGGGCCCAGATACGCAGTATTTT
TRBJ2-1	TRBV2	TRBD2	NA	CANEGLAGNNEQFF	TGTGCCAACGAGGGACTAGCGGGGAACAATGAGCAGTTCTTC
TRBJ2-1	TRBV9	TRBD2	NA	CASSGTSGATGEQFF	TGTGCCAGCAGCGGAACTAGCGGGGCGACAGGTGAGCAGTTCTTC
TRBJ2-3	TRBV4-2	TRBD2	NA	CASSQGVGGASDTQYF	TGTGCCAGCAGCCAAGGGGTCGGGGGGGCCTCAGATACGCAGTATTTT
TRBJ2-6	TRBV4-1	TRBD1	NA	CASSRGTGFSGANVLTF	TGCGCCAGCAGCCGCGGGACAGGTTTCTCTGGGGCCAACGTCCTGACTTTC
TRBJ2-1	TRBV7-2	NA	NA	CASSRVHEQFF	TGTGCCAGCAGCCGCGTCCATGAGCAGTTCTTC
TRBJ1-2	TRBV28	NA	NA	CASTADPGAVYGYTF	TGTGCCAGCACCGCCGACCCTGGGGCCGTATATGGCTACACCTTC
TRBJ2-3	TRBV29-1	NA	NA	CSATGGPSTDTQYF	TGCAGCGCAACTGGAGGGCCTAGCACAGATACGCAGTATTTT
TRBJ2-3	TRBV28	NA	NA	CASSFRNRDTDTQYF	TGTGCCAGCAGTTTTCGTAACAGGGACACAGATACGCAGTATTTT
TRBJ2-1	TRBV6-5	NA	once	CASSYSLAPVYEQFF	TGTGCCAGCAGTTACTCACTAGCCCCTGTCTATGAGCAGTTCTTC
TRBJ2-2	TRBV4-2	TRBD2	once	CASSQVASGGGLGGELFF	TGTGCCAGCAGCCAAGTCGCTTCCGGGGGGGGGCTCGGCGGGGAGCTGTTTTTT
TRBJ2-5	TRBV5-6	NA	once	CASSFRWQTQYF	TGTGCCAGCAGCTTTCGTTGGCAGACCCAGTACTTC
TRBJ1-5	TRBV19	NA	NA	CASSTDTRACPQHF	TGTGCCAGTAGTACGGATACTAGGGCGTGCCCCCAGCATTTT
TRBJ1-5	TRBV7-7	NA	NA	CASSSLRAGRRPQHF	TGTGCTAGCAGCTCCCTCAGGGCCGGCCGCAGGCCCCAGCATTTT
TRBJ2-1	TRBV5-5	TRBD2	NA	CASSSLAGGPNNEQFF	TGTGCCAGCAGCTCCCTAGCGGGGGGGCCCAACAATGAGCAGTTCTTC
TRBJ1-3	TRBV25-1	NA	NA	CASSEWGGSSGNTIYF	TGTGCCAGCAGTGAATGGGGGGGTAGTTCTGGAAACACCATATATTTT
TRBJ2-5	TRBV11-2	NA	once	CASSLPLRGVETQYF	TGTGCCAGCAGCTTACCCCTCCGGGGAGTTGAGACCCAGTACTTC
TRBJ1-2	TRBV7-3	NA	NA	CASSSRGGYGYTF	TGTGCCAGCAGCTCAAGAGGGGGCTATGGCTACACCTTC
TRBJ2-5	TRBV5-1	NA	NA	CASSLNPSGSQETQYF	TGCGCCAGCAGCTTGAACCCCTCGGGTAGCCAAGAGACCCAGTACTTC
TRBJ1-1	TRBV5-5	NA	NA	CASSLGGGGTEAFF	TGTGCCAGCAGCTTGGGCGGAGGAGGCACTGAAGCTTTCTTT
TRBJ1-2	TRBV18	TRBD1	NA	CASSRMTGGLDYGYTF	TGTGCCAGCTCACGAATGACAGGGGGTTTGGACTATGGCTACACCTTC
TRBJ2-4	TRBV6-5	NA	NA	CASSYGGAKNIQYF	TGTGCCAGCAGTTACGGGGGCGCCAAAAACATTCAGTACTTC
TRBJ2-5	TRBV28	TRBD1	NA	CASSLRAGGKTQYF	TGTGCCAGCAGTTTACGGGCAGGGGGAAAGACCCAGTACTTC
TRBJ1-6	TRBV19	TRBD1	NA	CASSTTRDRGRSSYNSPLHF	TGTGCCAGTAGTACCACCCGGGACAGGGGAAGAAGCTCCTATAATTCACCCCTCCACTTT
TRBJ1-4	TRBV7-9	NA	NA	CASSPTGRHEKLFF	TGTGCCAGCAGCCCGACAGGAAGACATGAAAAACTGTTTTTT
TRBJ2-1	TRBV7-3	TRBD2	NA	CASSFLAGVNNEQFF	TGTGCCAGCAGCTTCCTAGCGGGGGTCAACAATGAGCAGTTCTTC
TRBJ1-6	TRBV10-3	NA	NA	CAISEMVSGVNNSPLHF	TGTGCCATCAGTGAGATGGTATCAGGGGTGAATAATTCACCCCTCCACTTT
TRBJ2-3	TRBV7-9	NA	NA	CASSLTMVYASQYF	TGTGCCAGCAGCTTAACCATGGTCTACGCCTCGCAGTATTTT
TRBJ1-3	TRBV12-5	TRBD1	few	CASGLELDRFSGNTIYF	TGTGCTAGTGGTTTGGAACTGGACAGGTTCTCTGGAAACACCATATATTTT
TRBJ1-6	TRBV28	TRBD1	NA	CASRRDSSYNSPLHF	TGTGCCAGCAGACGGGACAGCTCCTATAATTCACCCCTCCACTTT
TRBJ1-5	TRBV5-5	NA	NA	CASSLGLKQPQHF	TGTGCCAGCAGCTTGGGACTAAAGCAGCCCCAGCATTTT
TRBJ2-3	TRBV30	TRBD2	NA	CAWSPVGGGAPDTQYF	TGTGCCTGGAGCCCCGTTGGCGGGGGGGCCCCAGATACGCAGTATTTT
TRBJ1-4	TRBV7-2	NA	once	CASSFSIPRANEKLFF	TGTGCCAGCAGCTTTAGTATCCCTCGGGCTAATGAAAAACTGTTTTTT
TRBJ1-6	TRBV5-6	NA	NA	CASSLAQGSSYNSPLHF	TGTGCCAGCAGCTTGGCACAGGGTAGCTCCTATAATTCACCCCTCCACTTT
TRBJ2-1	TRBV5-5	NA	NA	CASSLVAEPSYNEQFF	TGTGCCAGCAGCTTGGTTGCGGAACCCTCCTACAATGAGCAGTTCTTC
TRBJ1-5	TRBV6-1	NA	NA	CASSERQVGQPQHF	TGTGCCAGCAGTGAACGACAGGTCGGGCAGCCCCAGCATTTT
TRBJ2-6	TRBV7-3	TRBD1	once	CASSLSSGGSGANVLTF	TGTGCCAGCAGCCTCTCCTCAGGGGGCTCTGGGGCCAACGTCCTGACTTTC
TRBJ2-1	TRBV7-9	TRBD2	NA	CASSPVAGGYNEQFF	TGTGCCAGCAGCCCAGTAGCGGGGGGGTACAATGAGCAGTTCTTC
TRBJ1-2	TRBV29-1	TRBD1	NA	CSGWTGNGYTF	TGCAGCGGTTGGACAGGGAATGGCTACACCTTC